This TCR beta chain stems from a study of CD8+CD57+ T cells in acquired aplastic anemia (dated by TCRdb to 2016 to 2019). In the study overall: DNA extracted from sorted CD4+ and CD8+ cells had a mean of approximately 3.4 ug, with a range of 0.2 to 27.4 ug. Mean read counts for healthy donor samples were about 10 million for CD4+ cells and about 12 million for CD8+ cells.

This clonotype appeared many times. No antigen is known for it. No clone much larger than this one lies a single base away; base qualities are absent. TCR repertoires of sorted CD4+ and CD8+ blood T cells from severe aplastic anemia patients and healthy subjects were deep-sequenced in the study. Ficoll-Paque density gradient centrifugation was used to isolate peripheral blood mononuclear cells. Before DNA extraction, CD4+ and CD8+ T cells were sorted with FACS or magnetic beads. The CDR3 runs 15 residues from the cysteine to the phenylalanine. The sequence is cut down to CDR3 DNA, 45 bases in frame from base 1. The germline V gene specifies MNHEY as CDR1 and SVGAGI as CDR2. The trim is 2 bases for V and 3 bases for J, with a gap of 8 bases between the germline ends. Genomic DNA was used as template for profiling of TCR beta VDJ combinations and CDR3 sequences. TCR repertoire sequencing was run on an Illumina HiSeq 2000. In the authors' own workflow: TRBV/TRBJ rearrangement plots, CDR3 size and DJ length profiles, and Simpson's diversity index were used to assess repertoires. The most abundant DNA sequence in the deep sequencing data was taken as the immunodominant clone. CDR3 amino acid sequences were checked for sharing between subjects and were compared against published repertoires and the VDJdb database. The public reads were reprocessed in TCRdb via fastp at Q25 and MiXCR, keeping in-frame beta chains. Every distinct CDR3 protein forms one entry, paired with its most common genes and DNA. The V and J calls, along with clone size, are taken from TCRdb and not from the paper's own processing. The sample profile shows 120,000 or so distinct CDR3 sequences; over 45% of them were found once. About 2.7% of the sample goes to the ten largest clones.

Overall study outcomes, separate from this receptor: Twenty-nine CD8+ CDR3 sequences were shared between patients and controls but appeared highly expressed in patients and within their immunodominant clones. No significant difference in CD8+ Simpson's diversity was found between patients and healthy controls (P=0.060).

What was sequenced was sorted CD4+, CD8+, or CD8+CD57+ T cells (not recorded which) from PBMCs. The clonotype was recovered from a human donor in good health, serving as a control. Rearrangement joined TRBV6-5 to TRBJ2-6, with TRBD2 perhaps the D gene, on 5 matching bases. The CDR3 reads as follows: CASSYGGNGANVLTF. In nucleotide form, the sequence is TGTGCCAGCAGTTACGGAGGCAATGGGGCCAACGTCCTGACTTTC.